This T cell receptor beta chain was identified during a study of blood T cell repertoires in COVID-19 (TCRdb year 2020). For the wider study: Collaborator samples came from the United States, Italy and Spain and covered acute and convalescent phases of COVID-19. The prospective study material was composed of cDNA or gDNA derived from T cells, B-cell-depleted T cells, or PBMCs. The repertoires were made available in a free public database intended to serve as a resource for research on the immune response to SARS-CoV-2. The dataset comprised deeply sampled blood TCRbeta repertoires from subjects exposed to, actively infected with, or recovered from COVID-19. The samples were drawn from the first 160 participants of the ongoing ImmuneRACE study and from over a thousand subjects provided by 6 global collaborators. Nearly every sample came with metadata listing a de-identified subject ID, COVID-19 status, age in years and sex. HLA class I and class II types, where available, came from metadata supplied by the sample provider rather than from assay-based typing.

Reading from cysteine to phenylalanine, the CDR3 counts 12 amino acids. The retained sequence is limited to the CDR3, 36 bases, with the frame set at the first base. Sequences MGHDK (CDR1) and SYGVNS (CDR2) are obtained from the germline V gene. V and J are truncated by 3 bases and 7 bases respectively, leaving an intervening sequence of 9 bases. Study-wide findings and limitations: The amount of clinical and demographic metadata varied by source and participant and was provided uncurated.

TCRbeta CDR3 regions were amplified from genomic DNA by means of the immunoSEQ Assay, a bias-controlled multiplex PCR. Per the source publication's procedure: The number of nucleated cells in each sample was estimated from the amplification of reference gene primers within the assay. To quantify the absolute abundance of each unique TCRbeta CDR3 rearrangement, sequence reads were collapsed and filtered. For each sample, productive Simpson clonality was calculated as the square root of Simpson's diversity index across productive rearrangements. In its TCRdb copy, this immuneACCESS table keeps in-frame sequences only and misses some clones. Where compared with another copy, unresolved V genes explain less than half of these, and the others have no known cause. Clonal size and the V and J genes are those of that table, whereas D and trimming came from the DNA. Within this sample are about 160,000 clones, with roughly 90% of them counted one time only. Roughly a sixth of the sample is held by the ten biggest clonotypes.

A word on this clone: Its target antigen remains unknown. No much larger clone exists at a distance of one base, and base qualities are not known.

Each collaborating institution followed its own protocols to collect whole blood in K2EDTA tubes. For TCRbeta analysis, collaborator samples were shipped as frozen whole blood, as isolated PBMCs, or as DNA extracted from either sample type. This TCR came from a man between 60 and 75 years old with active or convalescent COVID-19. The chain joins TRBV25-1 to TRBJ1-1; the D gene assignment is ambiguous. The sequencing sample was made of peripheral blood. The CDR3 has the sequence CASSDLRDEAFF. The bases are TGTGCCAGCAGTGATCTGCGGGATGAAGCTTTCTTT.